This TCR beta chain emerged from a study of identical twins. Study-wide results and limits: Twins' surplus sharing was weaker for beta out-of-frame sequences.

Addition of a universal primer site occurred through template switching, and cDNA carried unique molecular identifiers. TCRdb passed the 5' RACE reads through MiXCR, listing each CDR3 protein once. The sample has about 290,000 distinct CDR3 sequences; roughly 10% are singletons. In germline, CDR1 is SGDLS, CDR2 YYNGEE. Trimming removed 4 bases at V and 2 bases at J, with 17 bases between. The CDR3 runs to 16 residues. Comments on this clonotype: Its target is unknown.

These data were likewise used in another study, on yellow fever vaccine responses in identical twins.

Sequencing input: CD8+ T cells sorted from blood. V usage is TRBV9 and J usage is TRBJ2-3; TRBD1 might be the D (6 bases). The TCR sequence derives from a woman younger than 30 in good health. CDR3 in amino acids: CASSLGDRIITDTQYF. The CDR3, as DNA: TGTGCCAGCAGCTTGGGAGACAGGATCATCACAGATACGCAGTATTTT.